The next 11 T cell receptor beta chains were all read from a single sample in a study of blood T cell repertoires in COVID-19. Produced via immunoSEQ multiplex PCR; TCRdb's table is partial and in-frame only. The profile covers roughly 180,000 clones, with approximately 77% appearing a single time and approximately 18% taken by the ten largest. The sequenced sample was PBMCs or T cells enriched from blood (not recorded which). These TCRs come from a man between 60 and 70 years old who had recovered from COVID-19.

V usage is TRBV4-2 and J usage is TRBJ1-2, with unresolved D. The CDR3 totals 15 residues. The V and J ends lost 0 bases and 6 bases respectively, with 14 bases between them. Germline V gene data show CDR1 as LGHNA and CDR2 as YNFKEQ. The DNA of the CDR3 is TGTGCCAGCAGCCAAGATTCCGGGGTACTGGATGGCTACACCTTC. It yields the protein CASSQDSGVLDGYTF.

The genes are TRBV9 and TRBJ1-2; TRBD1 might be the D (6 bases). CDR1 is SGDLS, CDR2 YYNGEE, per germline. V lost 0 bases, J lost 6 bases, and 15 bases lay in between. The CDR3 runs 15 residues. Here the CDR3 reads CASSVAPWTENGYTF. CDR3 bases: TGTGCCAGCAGCGTAGCCCCTTGGACAGAGAATGGCTACACCTTC.

Comment on this clone: Other DNA sequences from this sample encode an identical CDR3 as well. This chain connects TRBV7-9 to TRBJ2-3; 7 bases fit TRBD2. CDR1 is SEHNR, CDR2 FQNEAQ, per germline (reference sequence). The V and J ends lost 5 bases and 2 bases, in that order; junction bases with no gene match: 4. The CDR3 is 14 amino acids. CDR3 nucleotide sequence: TGTGCCAGCAGCCCTAGCGGAAACACAGATACGCAGTATTTT. This translates into CASSPSGNTDTQYF. The full variable domain, completed using reference TRBV7-9 and TRBJ2-3, is DTGVSQNPRHKITKRGQNVTFRCDPISEHNRLYWYRQTLGQGPEFLTYFQNEAQLEKSRLLSDRFSAERPKGSFSTLEIQRTEQGDSAMYLCASSPSGNTDTQYFGPGTRLTVL.

This sequence joins TRBV20-1 and TRBJ2-5, with 7 bases matching TRBD1. The CDR3 consists of 11 residues. The V gene's germline CDR1 is DFQATT and CDR2 SNEGSKA (reference sequence). CDR3 in DNA: TGCAGCCACAGGGGACGGGAGACCCAGTACTTC. Translated, it gives CSHRGRETQYF.

The V call is TRBV7-2, the J call TRBJ2-2; 7 bases map to TRBD2. CDR1 is SGHTA and CDR2 is FQGNSA in the germline V gene. This CDR3 is built from 15 residues. With 6 bases clipped from V and 6 bases from J, the junction kept 10 bases outside the gene matches. The CDR3, as DNA: TGTGCCAGCAGTCAAAGCGGGACGGATGCCGGGGAGCTGTTTTTT. It translates to CASSQSGTDAGELFF. Variable domain in full (rest from reference TRBV7-2 and TRBJ2-2): GAGVSQSPSNKVTEKGKDVELRCDPISGHTALYWYRQSLGQGLEFLIYFQGNSAPDKSGLPSDRFSAERTGGSVSTLTIQRTQQEDSAVYLCASSQSGTDAGELFFGEGSRLTVL.

V and J are TRBV6-5 and TRBJ1-6; D is unclear. Germline-derived CDR1 and CDR2 are MNHEY and SVGAGI. The ends were cut back, 5 bases at V and 10 bases at J, with 15 bases in the middle. This CDR3 is 14 amino acids long. CDR3: CASSTYQGGSPLHF. The CDR3, as DNA: TGTGCCAGCAGTACCTATCAAGGAGGATCACCCCTCCACTTT.

This chain uses TRBV24-1 with TRBJ2-3; 8 bases fit TRBD1. Trimming took 5 bases from V and 2 from J; bases not matched to a gene: 14. Germline CDR1 and CDR2: KGHDR and SFDVKD. The CDR3 covers 18 residues. CDR3 protein: CATSVASTDRAITDTQYF. DNA of the CDR3: TGTGCCACCAGTGTTGCGTCAACGGACAGGGCAATCACAGATACGCAGTATTTT.

There are a few counts of this clone. This CDR3 reads CAYTDWGNTEAFF. As DNA, the CDR3 is TGTGCCTACACGGACTGGGGGAACACTGAAGCTTTCTTT. The chain links TRBV30 to TRBJ1-1; no clear D. Germline loops: CDR1 GTSNPN, CDR2 SVGIG (reference sequence). The CDR3 consists of 13 residues. V was trimmed by 7 bases and J by 1 base, leaving 13 bases between them.

This chain uses TRBV5-5 with TRBJ2-7; 8 positions agree with TRBD1. Germline lookup yields CDR1 SGHKS and CDR2 YYEKEE (reference sequence). The J segment lost 2 bases and the V segment lost 4 bases, leaving 17 bases of the junction unmatched. There are 18 residues in the CDR3. The CDR3 sequence: CASSRLNSDRVLTYEQYF. The CDR3 coding sequence is TGTGCCAGCAGCAGACTAAATTCGGACAGGGTCTTAACCTACGAGCAGTACTTC.

The gene calls are TRBV27 and TRBJ2-3; 8 bases align to TRBD1. Germline values: CDR1 MNHEY, CDR2 SMNVEV (reference sequence). The CDR3 totals 14 residues. The V segment lost 7 bases and the J segment 0 bases; nucleotides outside the gene matches: 3. The CDR3, as DNA: TGTGCCAGCAATGGACAGGGAAGCACAGATACGCAGTATTTT. It yields the protein CASNGQGSTDTQYF.

The genes are TRBV28 and TRBJ1-5, with TRBD1 matching 9 bases. Germline V gene lookup returns CDR1 MDHEN and CDR2 SYDVKM. This CDR3 has 13 residues. The V and J ends lost 5 bases and 14 bases, in that order; junction bases with no gene match: 10. CDR3: CASSARPRDREHF. CDR3 sequence (DNA): TGTGCCAGCAGTGCTCGTCCCCGGGACAGGGAGCATTTT.